These T cell receptor beta chains were read from a single sample in a study of blood T cells in healthy people across ages. Each CDR3 protein gets one entry after TCRdb re-called the 5' RACE reads with MiXCR. The data contain about 580,000 distinct CDR3 sequences, roughly 48% of them seen just once; the ten biggest clones take up about 26%. The sequenced sample consisted of blood. Every receptor here comes from a man aged 80 or over in good health. Both conserved end residues are part of each CDR3. A D gene is named only where the DNA matches it firmly. For some rows the clone size is stated as once, few or many, or as a class when expanded; others skip it.

J gene: TRBJ1-5; V gene: TRBV5-5; clone size: few; D gene: TRBD1; CDR3 DNA: TGTGCCAGCAGCTACACAGGGGACCAGCCCCAGCATTTT; CDR3 protein: CASSYTGDQPQHF
J gene: TRBJ1-6; V gene: TRBV9; clone size: few; D gene: TRBD1; CDR3 DNA: TGTGCCAGCAGCTTTGGACAGGGGGTAGGTTCACCCCTCCACTTT; CDR3 protein: CASSFGQGVGSPLHF
J gene: TRBJ2-1; V gene: TRBV6-4; clone size: -; D gene: -; CDR3 DNA: TGTGCCAGCAGTGACTCGATTCGGGCCTCCGGTCCTTCGGAGCAGTTCTTC; CDR3 protein: CASSDSIRASGPSEQFF
J gene: TRBJ1-1; V gene: TRBV2; clone size: -; D gene: -; CDR3 DNA: TGTGCCAGCAGTACTACTCGAGGGGACACTGAAGCTTTCTTT; CDR3 protein: CASSTTRGDTEAFF
J gene: TRBJ2-1; V gene: TRBV6-5; clone size: many; D gene: TRBD1; CDR3 DNA: TGTGCCAGCAGTGACAGGGTAGACAATGAGCAGTTCTTC; CDR3 protein: CASSDRVDNEQFF
J gene: TRBJ2-2; V gene: TRBV5-8; clone size: -; D gene: TRBD1; CDR3 DNA: TGTGCCAGCAGCGCGACAGGGGTGCTAAGGTCCGGGGAGCTGTTTTTT; CDR3 protein: CASSATGVLRSGELFF
J gene: TRBJ1-4; V gene: TRBV20-1; clone size: -; D gene: -; CDR3 DNA: TGCAGTGCTAGAGATCTAGCAACTAATGAAGAACTGTTTTTT; CDR3 protein: CSARDLATNEELFF
J gene: TRBJ1-1; V gene: TRBV7-9; clone size: -; D gene: TRBD1; CDR3 DNA: TGTGCCAGCAGCTCCCACGGACAGGGAACGGGTGAAGCTTTCTTT; CDR3 protein: CASSSHGQGTGEAFF
J gene: TRBJ2-5; V gene: TRBV7-2; clone size: -; D gene: TRBD2; CDR3 DNA: TGTGCCAGCAGCCGCACTAGCGGCCGACAAGAGACCCAGTACTTC; CDR3 protein: CASSRTSGRQETQYF
J gene: TRBJ2-6; V gene: TRBV9; clone size: few; D gene: TRBD2; CDR3 DNA: TGTGCCAGCAGCGTACCACGCGGGGGTACTGGGGCCAACGTCCTGACTTTC; CDR3 protein: CASSVPRGGTGANVLTF
J gene: TRBJ1-1; V gene: TRBV7-9; clone size: many; D gene: -; CDR3 DNA: TGTGCCAGCAGCTTGGTGAACACTGAAGCTTTCTTT; CDR3 protein: CASSLVNTEAFF
J gene: TRBJ2-5; V gene: TRBV29-1; clone size: -; D gene: -; CDR3 DNA: TGCAGCGTGGGGCCTTGGAGGGGAGAGACCCAGTACTTC; CDR3 protein: CSVGPWRGETQYF
J gene: TRBJ2-7; V gene: TRBV12-3/TRBV12-4; clone size: -; D gene: -; CDR3 DNA: TGTGCCAGCAGTCGGACTCGTCTCGTATACGAGCAGTACTTC; CDR3 protein: CASSRTRLVYEQYF
J gene: TRBJ2-3; V gene: TRBV20-1; clone size: many; D gene: TRBD2; CDR3 DNA: TGCAGTGCTAGCGGTCGACTAGCGGATTACAGAGATACGCAGTATTTT; CDR3 protein: CSASGRLADYRDTQYF
J gene: TRBJ2-2; V gene: TRBV7-2; clone size: few; D gene: TRBD2; CDR3 DNA: TGTGCCAGTAGCCGTGGGGGACTAGCGGGGGGTGGCACCGGGGAGCTGTTTTTT; CDR3 protein: CASSRGGLAGGGTGELFF
J gene: TRBJ2-5; V gene: TRBV20-1; clone size: -; D gene: -; CDR3 DNA: TGCAGTGCGGCGCAAGAGACCCGGTACTTC; CDR3 protein: CSAAQETRYF
J gene: TRBJ2-5; V gene: TRBV4-3; clone size: few; D gene: -; CDR3 DNA: TGCGCCAGCAGCCAAGATCTTTTCGAGGGGACCCAGTACTTC; CDR3 protein: CASSQDLFEGTQYF
J gene: TRBJ2-4; V gene: TRBV12-3/TRBV12-4; clone size: -; D gene: -; CDR3 DNA: TGTGCCAGCAGTCCCCTTAACATTCAGTACTTC; CDR3 protein: CASSPLNIQYF
J gene: TRBJ2-3; V gene: TRBV9; clone size: -; D gene: -; CDR3 DNA: TGTGCCAGCAGTTTCCTTTTGAACACAGATACGCAGTATTTT; CDR3 protein: CASSFLLNTDTQYF
J gene: TRBJ2-1; V gene: TRBV20-1; clone size: -; D gene: -; CDR3 DNA: TGCAGTGCTAGAGTTGCGGGGACAGCGTCCTACAATGAGCAGTTCTTC; CDR3 protein: CSARVAGTASYNEQFF
J gene: TRBJ2-4; V gene: TRBV7-8; clone size: -; D gene: TRBD1; CDR3 DNA: TGTGCCAGCAGCTTAACAGGGGGCCGCGGAAACATTCAGTACTTC; CDR3 protein: CASSLTGGRGNIQYF
J gene: TRBJ2-4; V gene: TRBV12-3/TRBV12-4; clone size: -; D gene: -; CDR3 DNA: TGTGCCAGCAGTTTAAGGGACACAGAGCAGTACTTC; CDR3 protein: CASSLRDTEQYF
J gene: TRBJ2-1; V gene: TRBV24-1; clone size: once; D gene: TRBD2; CDR3 DNA: TGTGCCACCAGTGAGACCGGGACTAGCGGGATAAGCGGCTACAATGAGCAGTTCTTC; CDR3 protein: CATSETGTSGISGYNEQFF
J gene: TRBJ2-5; V gene: TRBV7-9; clone size: -; D gene: -; CDR3 DNA: TGTGCCAGCAGCTTAGTGGGGCAGCCTCAAGAGACCCAGTACTTC; CDR3 protein: CASSLVGQPQETQYF
J gene: TRBJ2-3; V gene: TRBV20-1; clone size: -; D gene: -; CDR3 DNA: TGCGGCGGTGAGGGGAGAGGTGTAGATACGCAGTATTTT; CDR3 protein: CGGEGRGVDTQYF
J gene: TRBJ2-7; V gene: TRBV28; clone size: -; D gene: TRBD1; CDR3 DNA: TGTGCCAGCACCGGGACAGGACTAACCTACGAGCAGTACTTC; CDR3 protein: CASTGTGLTYEQYF
J gene: TRBJ1-1; V gene: TRBV5-6; clone size: -; D gene: -; CDR3 DNA: TGTGCCAGCAATCAACTCCCCACAAGTGAAGCTTTCTTT; CDR3 protein: CASNQLPTSEAFF
J gene: TRBJ2-7; V gene: TRBV10-3; clone size: -; D gene: -; CDR3 DNA: TGTGCCATCACCTCGGGGGCCTACGAGCAGTACTTC; CDR3 protein: CAITSGAYEQYF